These T cell receptor beta chains were read from a single sample in a study of T cell responses to AZD1222 COVID-19 vaccine. This table comes from immunoSEQ multiplex PCR, and its TCRdb copy is limited to in-frame clones, with some not included. The sample has roughly 160,000 clones, 87% seen once; the top ten hold roughly 1.1%. The sample in question was peripheral blood, obtained 28 days after the second AZD1222 dose. These receptors were collected from an adult who received the AZD1222 COVID-19 vaccine. Each CDR3 is given with its conserved first and last residue. A D gene is named only where the DNA matches it firmly. Clone size, where shown, is once, few, many, or a class for clones that have expanded.

v_gene	abundance	j_gene	d_gene	CDR3nt	CDR3aa
TRBV7-2	NA	TRBJ2-5	NA	TGTGCCAGCAGCGTCAGACACCTCCAAGAGACCCAGTACTTC	CASSVRHLQETQYF
TRBV6-5	NA	TRBJ2-1	TRBD1	TGTGCCAGCAGTACAGGGGATGAGCAGTTCTTC	CASSTGDEQFF
TRBV3-1/TRBV3-2	NA	TRBJ2-1	TRBD2	TGTGCCAGCAGCCAAGACTACCCCACTAGCGGGGGACACAATGAGCAGTTCTTC	CASSQDYPTSGGHNEQFF
TRBV11-2	NA	TRBJ2-7	NA	TGTGCCAGCAGCTTCCTTGGGTACGAGCAGTACTTC	CASSFLGYEQYF
TRBV5-6	NA	TRBJ1-4	NA	TGTGCCAGCAGCTTGGGGGGAAAAGAAAAACTGTTTTTT	CASSLGGKEKLFF
TRBV6-5	NA	TRBJ1-2	NA	TGTGCCACTGTGAAACACTCTTCTAACTATGGCTACACCTTC	CATVKHSSNYGYTF
TRBV10-2	NA	TRBJ1-6	TRBD1	TGCGCCAGCAGTTGGACAGGGGGAAGTGAGAATTCACCCCTCCACTTT	CASSWTGGSENSPLHF
TRBV3-1/TRBV3-2	NA	TRBJ1-6	TRBD1	TGTGCCAGCAGCCTTCGGACAGGGAGAGGGAATTCACCCCTCCACTTT	CASSLRTGRGNSPLHF
TRBV6-5	few	TRBJ2-1	NA	TGTGCCAGCAGTTACTCTGGGAGGAATGAGCAGTTCTTC	CASSYSGRNEQFF
TRBV4-1	NA	TRBJ2-5	NA	TGCGCCAGCAGCCAAAACAGTGACGTATTTCAAGAGACCCAGTACTTC	CASSQNSDVFQETQYF
TRBV30	NA	TRBJ1-4	NA	TGTGCCTGGAGTACGGGGCTATCCAATGAAAAACTGTTTTTT	CAWSTGLSNEKLFF
TRBV5-6	NA	TRBJ2-1	NA	TGTGCCAGCAGCTTGGTCGGAGGGCCCAATGAGCAGTTCTTC	CASSLVGGPNEQFF
TRBV4-1	NA	TRBJ2-3	TRBD1	TGCGCCAGCAGCCCAGGGGGGTCGGACAGGGGGCTGCGGGTAGTGACAGATACGCAGTATTTT	CASSPGGSDRGLRVVTDTQYF
TRBV18	NA	TRBJ1-1	NA	TGTGCCAGCTCACCATGGGTGTCTGAAGCTTTCTTT	CASSPWVSEAFF
TRBV18	NA	TRBJ1-3	NA	TGTGCCAGCTCGGCCACAACAGGGAACTCTGGAAACACCATATATTTT	CASSATTGNSGNTIYF
TRBV5-4	NA	TRBJ2-1	TRBD2	TGTGCCAGCAGCCCAACTAGCGGGGGGCGTTGGTACTATGAGCAGTTCTTC	CASSPTSGGRWYYEQFF
TRBV3-1/TRBV3-2	once	TRBJ1-5	NA	TGTGCCAGCAGCCAAGACAGGGGCCAGCCCCAGCATTTT	CASSQDRGQPQHF
TRBV2	NA	TRBJ2-1	TRBD1	TGTGCCAGCACTCCTATGACAGGGGGAGATGAGCAGTTCTTC	CASTPMTGGDEQFF
TRBV5-1	NA	TRBJ2-5	TRBD1	TGCGCCAGCAGCCCGCCGACAGGGATGGGAGAGACCCAGTACTTC	CASSPPTGMGETQYF
TRBV19	NA	TRBJ1-1	TRBD1	TGTGCCACCAGCCGATTCCCGGGACAGGGGAACACTGAAGCTTTCTTT	CATSRFPGQGNTEAFF
TRBV19	NA	TRBJ1-5	NA	TGTGCCAGTAGTATAGTAGGGGGAAGCAATCAGCCCCAGCATTTT	CASSIVGGSNQPQHF